Shown below are 30 T cell receptor beta chains from a single sample sequenced in a study of blood T cell repertoires in COVID-19. Assay used: immunoSEQ multiplex PCR; TCRdb lists only in-frame clones, some missing. Of 200,000 to 300,000 clones detected, 83% appear once; the ten largest clones hold around 5.5%. What was sequenced was peripheral blood. Source of these receptors: a human donor in a cohort sampled during active COVID-19.

The table lists this clone with a few counts. CDR3 protein: CASSSPTVPETQYF. The CDR3 nucleotides are TGTGCCAGCAGTTCCCCGACAGTGCCCGAGACCCAGTACTTC. The chain is built from TRBV27 and TRBJ2-5; possible D gene TRBD1, 5 bases. V was pared by 4 bases and J by 5 bases, with 14 bases between. The germline V gene encodes CDR1 MNHEY and CDR2 SMNVEV (reference sequence). The CDR3 is 14 amino acids.

V gene TRBV5-3 combines with J gene TRBJ1-2; D might be TRBD1 (6 bases). TRBV5-3 is known as an ORF, though its function is uncertain. The CDR3 contains 17 residues. Between the trimmed V and J ends, which lost 2 bases and 7 bases, there was a span of 24 bases. This CDR3 reads CARSFIQGNRDKGGYTF. CDR3 nucleotides: TGTGCCAGAAGCTTCATACAAGGCAACCGGGACAAAGGTGGCTACACCTTC.

The V and J genes are TRBV9 and TRBJ1-5, with D unclear. Per germline, CDR1 SGDLS and CDR2 YYNGEE. This CDR3 region has 12 residues. Trimming stripped 1 base from V and 6 bases from J, with 5 bases between. In DNA, the CDR3 is TGTGCCAGCAGCGTATCGGGTCAGCCCCAGCATTTT. Protein: CASSVSGQPQHF.

To note about this clone: The sample carries other DNA sequences with the same CDR3. The chain is built from TRBV24-1 and TRBJ2-5; 8 nucleotides line up with TRBD2. The CDR3 length is 15 residues. Trimming at V came to 4 bases and at J to 4 bases, leaving 7 bases not matched to a gene. Germline V gene data show CDR1 as KGHDR and CDR2 as SFDVKD. The CDR3 DNA reads TGTGCCACCAGTGACCCCTCGGGGGGGTTAGAGACCCAGTACTTC. Translating gives CATSDPSGGLETQYF.

The genes are TRBV18 and TRBJ1-5, with D perhaps TRBD1 (5 bases). The CDR3 loop spans 15 amino acids. Germline V CDR1 and CDR2: KGHSH, LQKENI. V lost 3 bases to trimming and J lost 6 bases, with 15 bases between them. Here the CDR3 DNA reads TGTGCCAGCTCACCTCCTGGGGGGGTGAGTCAGCCCCAGCATTTT. It encodes CASSPPGGVSQPQHF. The full variable domain, its missing parts supplied by reference TRBV18 and TRBJ1-5, is NAGVMQNPRHLVRRRGQEARLRCSPMKGHSHVYWYRQLPEEGLKFMVYLQKENIIDESGMPKERFSAEFPKEGPSILRIQQVVRGDSAAYFCASSPPGGVSQPQHFGDGTRLSIL.

The chain uses TRBV9 and TRBJ2-5; 12 nucleotides line up with TRBD2. V trimming: 4 bases; J trimming: 2 bases; junction bases outside the gene matches: 0. Germline CDR1 is SGDLS and CDR2 is YYNGEE. The CDR3 runs 14 residues. The CDR3 DNA follows: TGTGCCAGCAGCCTAGCGGGGGGGCAAGAGACCCAGTACTTC. It translates to CASSLAGGQETQYF.

V gene TRBV19 combines with J gene TRBJ2-7, with 11 bases that match TRBD2. V lost 6 bases and J lost 3; bases outside the gene matches: 4. The CDR3 has 14 amino acids. The germline CDR1 and CDR2 sequences are LNHDA and SQIVND (reference sequence). The DNA of the CDR3 is TGTGCCAGTAGCCCACTAGCGGGAGTCTACGAGCAGTACTTC. Protein product: CASSPLAGVYEQYF.

The genes are TRBV6-1 and TRBJ1-4; D is undetermined. The V end lost 3 bases, the J end lost 4 bases, and 9 bases lay between the germline ends. Per the germline V gene, CDR1 is MNHNS and CDR2 is SASEGT. The CDR3 has 14 residues. The CDR3 region is CASSDSFINEKLFF. CDR3 coding DNA: TGTGCCAGCAGTGATTCTTTTATTAATGAAAAACTGTTTTTT.

The J gene is TRBJ2-5, the V gene TRBV28, with D perhaps matching TRBD2 (7 bases). The germline V gene encodes CDR1 MDHEN and CDR2 SYDVKM. V shed 2 bases and J shed 2 bases, with 12 bases lying between them. This CDR3 region has 15 residues. Written as DNA, the CDR3 is TGTGCCAGCAGTTTAAGAGGGGGAGGGCAAGAGACCCAGTACTTC. Translating it yields CASSLRGGGQETQYF. Complete variable domain (other parts from reference TRBV28 and TRBJ2-5): DVKVTQSSRYLVKRTGEKVFLECVQDMDHENMFWYRQDPGLGLRLIYFSYDVKMKEKGDIPEGYSVSREKKERFSLILESASTNQTSMYLCASSLRGGGQETQYFGPGTRLLVL.

The V call is TRBV24-1, the J call TRBJ2-2, with 8 nucleotides matching TRBD1. The CDR3 runs 16 residues. In germline, CDR1 is KGHDR, CDR2 SFDVKD. The junction had 2 bases not matched to a gene; V was cut back by 2 bases and J by 1 base. CDR3 sequence: CATSDSGTGNTGELFF. The CDR3 coding sequence is TGTGCCACCAGTGATTCCGGGACAGGGAACACCGGGGAGCTGTTTTTT.

The rearrangement joins TRBV19 to TRBJ1-1, with D possibly matching TRBD1 (5 bases). Per germline, CDR1 LNHDA and CDR2 SQIVND (reference sequence). This CDR3 has 15 residues. With 0 bases removed from V and 3 bases from J, the gap between germline ends came to 11 bases. The CDR3 loop reads CASSIDMGLHTEAFF. Written as DNA, the CDR3 is TGTGCCAGTAGTATAGATATGGGGCTACACACTGAAGCTTTCTTT.

V and J are TRBV7-2 and TRBJ2-1; 8 bases align to TRBD2. The CDR3 is 15 amino acids. V trimming: 5 bases; J trimming: 9 bases; junction bases outside the gene matches: 12. CDR1 is SGHTA and CDR2 is FQGNSA in the germline V gene. The CDR3 nucleotides read TGTGCCAGCAGCCGCGCGAGCGGGAGTACCGGTGAGCAGTTCTTC. Translated: CASSRASGSTGEQFF.

This clone was found a few times. V usage is TRBV7-6 and J usage is TRBJ2-2; 9 nucleotides line up with TRBD2. CDR3 length equals 19 residues. Germline CDR1 SGHVS, CDR2 FNYEAQ. Trimming at V came to 1 base and at J to 2 bases, leaving 11 bases not matched to a gene. The CDR3 region is CASSLGLTIAGANTGELFF. As DNA, the CDR3 is TGTGCCAGCAGCTTAGGACTTACCATAGCGGGGGCCAACACCGGGGAGCTGTTTTTT.

The chain combines TRBV6-6 with TRBJ2-1; tentative D call: TRBD2 (5 bases). The germline V gene encodes CDR1 MNHNY and CDR2 SVGAGI (reference sequence). This CDR3 is 13 amino acids long. V lost 2 bases and J lost 9, with 11 bases in between. CDR3 coding DNA: TGTGCCAGCAGTTACCCCGTCGGGGTTGAGCAGTTCTTC. Translating it yields CASSYPVGVEQFF.

V and J are TRBV3-1 (or the pseudogene TRBV3-2) and TRBJ2-7, with TRBD2 matching over 8 bases. This CDR3 comprises 15 residues. Per the germline V gene, CDR1 is LGHDT and CDR2 is YNNKEL (reference sequence). The V segment lost 4 bases and the J segment 3 bases; nucleotides outside the gene matches: 8. CDR3 DNA: TGTGCCAGCAGCCCTATAGCGGGGCAGAGCTACGAGCAGTACTTC. It specifies CASSPIAGQSYEQYF.

This clone showed up just a few times. The chain uses TRBV27 and TRBJ1-1; maybe TRBD1 (6 bases). CDR1 is MNHEY, CDR2 SMNVEV, per germline (reference sequence). Between the trimmed V and J ends, which lost 7 bases and 5 bases, there was a span of 17 bases. CDR3 length equals 14 residues. CDR3 coding DNA: TGTGCCAGCACCGCACAGGGTCGTGGGACTGAAGCTTTCTTT. Its protein is CASTAQGRGTEAFF.

The J gene is TRBJ2-5, the V gene TRBV21-1; TRBD1, as called in the table, went unchecked against the DNA. TRBV21-1 is a pseudogene segment. The CDR3 is made up of 16 amino acids. The CDR3 nucleotides read TGTGCCAGCAGCAAACTTCTTCCAGGGGGCCGGGAGACCCAGTACTTC. Translation gives CASSKLLPGGRETQYF.

This chain connects TRBV9 to TRBJ2-7, with 8 positions matching TRBD2. J was trimmed by 2 bases and V by 0 bases; bases with no gene match: 10. CDR1 and CDR2 from the germline V gene are SGDLS and YYNGEE. The CDR3 covers 17 residues. The CDR3 DNA reads as TGTGCCAGCAGCGTAGGGCTAGCGGGTAATCAGGCCTACGAGCAGTACTTC. Its translation: CASSVGLAGNQAYEQYF.

The chain links TRBV6-5 to TRBJ1-4; 10 nucleotides line up with TRBD1. The CDR3 has 15 amino acids. After removal of 4 bases from V and 5 bases from J, the junction contained 4 bases not matched to a gene. CDR1 is MNHEY and CDR2 is SVGAGI in the germline V gene. DNA for the CDR3: TGTGCCAGCAGTTGGGACAGGGGCGGGAATGAAAAACTGTTTTTT. This translates into CASSWDRGGNEKLFF.

CDR3 nucleotides: TGCGCCAGCAGTCGTCCTTCTACCCGGGACAGGGGGCAGAGGGACACTGAAGCTTTCTTT. Translation gives CASSRPSTRDRGQRDTEAFF. This chain joins TRBV10-1 and TRBJ1-1; 12 positions agree with TRBD1. The CDR3 contains 20 residues. Losses at the gene ends were 5 bases for V and 3 bases for J; bases not matched to a gene: 19. Germline CDR1 is WNHNN and CDR2 is SYGVQD (reference sequence).

The chain uses TRBV2 and TRBJ2-4; TRBD1 is a possible D gene (6 bases). Germline V CDR1 and CDR2: SNHLY, FYNNEI. V shed 4 bases and J shed 3 bases, with 7 bases lying between them. This CDR3 spans 13 amino acids. The CDR3 region has the DNA TGTGCCAGCAGTGGGACAGTCAAAAACATTCAGTACTTC. It specifies CASSGTVKNIQYF.

V usage is TRBV18 and J usage is TRBJ2-5; no clear D. Deletions cut 6 bases from V and 5 bases from J, with 10 bases between. Germline V lookup: CDR1 KGHSH, CDR2 LQKENI. The CDR3 is 12 amino acids. Here the CDR3 reads CASSPDSETQYF. CDR3 nucleotide sequence: TGTGCCAGCTCTCCCGATAGTGAGACCCAGTACTTC.

DNA for the CDR3: TGTGCCAGCAGCGGACTAGCGGGCGGGGAGCTGTTTTTT. Translating gives CASSGLAGGELFF. The V and J genes are TRBV2 and TRBJ2-2, with TRBD2 matching over 11 bases. Germline trimming cut 6 bases from V and 7 bases from J; bases unmatched to any gene: 1. The CDR3 has 13 amino acids. From germline, CDR1 is SNHLY and CDR2 FYNNEI.

This chain links TRBV11-2 with TRBJ1-5; tentatively, D is TRBD1 (5 bases). Germline V lookup: CDR1 SGHAT, CDR2 FQNNGV. The CDR3 totals 14 residues. Trimming cost V 0 bases and J 4 bases, with 7 bases left between them. The CDR3 DNA follows: TGTGCCAGCAGCTTAGAGGGGCGTAATCAGCCCCAGCATTTT. Translated: CASSLEGRNQPQHF.

The chain employs TRBV5-1 and TRBJ1-1; TRBD1 matches at 7 bases. The CDR3 loop spans 14 amino acids. In germline, CDR1 is SGHRS, CDR2 YFSETQ. Losses at the gene ends were 3 bases for V and 1 base for J; bases not matched to a gene: 3. CDR3 DNA sequence: TGCGCCAGCAGCTCGGGGACAGCGAACACTGAAGCTTTCTTT. Its protein product is CASSSGTANTEAFF.

The chain uses TRBV9 and TRBJ2-1, with unresolved D. The CDR3 spans 15 residues. Trimming shortened V by 0 bases and J by 0 bases, and 7 bases separated the two germline ends. Per germline, CDR1 SGDLS and CDR2 YYNGEE. In nucleotides, the CDR3 is TGTGCCAGCAGCGTAGGAGTTAGCTCCTACAATGAGCAGTTCTTC. Amino acid sequence: CASSVGVSSYNEQFF.

The V and J genes are TRBV28 and TRBJ1-3; no clear D gene. Germline V gene sequence: CDR1 MDHEN, CDR2 SYDVKM. Trimming removed 7 bases at V and 0 bases at J, with 13 bases between. The length of the CDR3 is 15 residues. The CDR3 is CASNAVLSSGNTIYF. CDR3 nucleotide sequence: TGTGCCAGCAATGCGGTGCTGAGCTCTGGAAACACCATATATTTT.

CDR3 sequence: CASSEQWTQGIPNYGYTF. CDR3 DNA: TGTGCCAGCAGTGAACAATGGACTCAGGGGATTCCTAACTATGGCTACACCTTC. The chain employs TRBV25-1 and TRBJ1-2; tentative D call: TRBD1 (6 bases). The CDR3 runs to 18 residues. Trimming stripped 2 bases from V and 0 bases from J, with 19 bases between. The germline gives CDR1 MGHDK, CDR2 SYGVNS.

The rearrangement links TRBV3-1 (or the pseudogene TRBV3-2) to TRBJ2-5, with D hard to call. The CDR3 consists of 13 residues. Between the trimmed V and J ends, which lost 0 bases and 6 bases, there was a span of 8 bases. The germline gives CDR1 LGHDT, CDR2 YNNKEL (reference sequence). The chain's CDR3 is CASSQDMSQTQYF. CDR3 DNA sequence: TGTGCCAGCAGCCAAGACATGAGCCAGACCCAGTACTTC.

The chain combines TRBV12-3 or TRBV12-4 with TRBJ1-4; TRBD1 is a possible D gene (6 bases). CDR3 length: 13 amino acids. V was clipped by 10 bases and J by 7 bases, with 16 bases between them. The CDR3 DNA reads TGTGCCACTAAGGGGGGGCTCGGTGAAAAACTGTTTTTT. Its protein is CATKGGLGEKLFF.